Below, 14 T cell receptor beta chains from the same sample are listed, as sequenced in a study of blood T cells in healthy people across ages. A second PCR, run for about 7 to 11 cycles, used a sample-barcoded 5' primer plus a J-beta primer mix. One entry per CDR3 protein, called by TCRdb with MiXCR from the 5' RACE reads. The sample comprises hundreds of thousands of distinct CDR3 sequences, roughly 21% of which are singletons, and 3% to 4.5% rests with the top ten. The sequenced sample consisted of blood. All receptors derive from a man between 65 and 85 years old in good health.

This clonotype has just a few counts. The chain has TRBV6-5 and TRBJ2-5; 7 nucleotides line up with TRBD2. CDR3 length: 14 amino acids. With 7 bases clipped from V and 5 bases from J, the junction kept 10 bases outside the gene matches. Germline lookup yields CDR1 MNHEY and CDR2 SVGAGI. The CDR3 is CASIKFRGGETQYF. The CDR3 coding sequence is TGTGCCAGCATCAAATTCCGGGGAGGGGAGACCCAGTACTTC.

This chain links TRBV2 with TRBJ2-5; possibly TRBD1 for D (6 bases). The end of the DNA aligns better with TRBJ2-7, so the J call may be wrong. The CDR3 sequence is 14 residues long. The V gene's germline CDR1 is SNHLY and CDR2 FYNNEI. The DNA for the CDR3 is TGTGCCAGCAGTGATCAGGGGTCTACCTACGAGCAGTACTTC. This codes for CASSDQGSTYEQYF.

The chain employs TRBV6-2 or TRBV6-3 and TRBJ2-3; D may be TRBD2 (6 bases). The CDR3 covers 13 residues. V lost 7 bases and J lost 4, with 12 bases in between. CDR1 and CDR2 from the germline V gene are MNHEY and SVGEGT. The CDR3 spells CASKGGTSDTQYF. DNA for the CDR3: TGTGCCAGCAAGGGCGGGACGTCAGATACGCAGTATTTT.

V is TRBV27 and J is TRBJ2-3; 15 bases are a match to TRBD2. From germline, CDR1 is MNHEY and CDR2 SMNVEV (reference sequence). V lost 2 bases and J lost 1; bases outside the gene matches: 4. This CDR3 has 18 residues. CDR3 bases: TGTGCCAGCAGTTTACACGGGACTAGCGGGAGGCGCACAGATACGCAGTATTTT. Protein sequence: CASSLHGTSGRRTDTQYF.

V usage is TRBV2 and J usage is TRBJ2-7; possibly TRBD1 for D (6 bases). With 7 bases removed from V and 0 bases from J, the gap between germline ends came to 10 bases. CDR3 length equals 13 residues. Germline V gives CDR1 SNHLY, CDR2 FYNNEI. Written as DNA, the CDR3 is TGTGCCAGCACCGGGACAATCTCCTACGAGCAGTACTTC. Its protein product is CASTGTISYEQYF.

The chain is built from TRBV2 and TRBJ2-5, with 14 bases that match TRBD2. The J call may be faulty, since TRBJ2-7 better matches the DNA end. The CDR3 consists of 18 residues. Per the germline V gene, CDR1 is SNHLY and CDR2 is FYNNEI. CDR3 in DNA: TGTGCCAGCTGGGGGACTAGCGGGAGAGTGCCCGAGACAAACGAGCAGTACTTC. Translating gives CASWGTSGRVPETNEQYF.

The gene calls are TRBV6-6 and TRBJ2-7; D may be TRBD2 (7 bases). The germline V gene has CDR1 MNHNY and CDR2 SVGAGI (reference sequence). Trimming pared 6 bases from V and 0 bases from J, leaving 9 bases between. CDR3 length equals 13 residues. The CDR3 DNA sequence: TGTGCCAGCAGGGGAGGGGGCTCCTACGAGCAGTACTTC. It translates to CASRGGGSYEQYF.

The chain's CDR3 is CSARWEGRYEQFF. The CDR3 DNA sequence: TGCAGTGCTAGGTGGGAGGGGAGGTATGAGCAGTTCTTC. This chain joins TRBV20-1 and TRBJ2-1; 7 nucleotides agree with TRBD2. CDR1 and CDR2 (germline): DFQATT, SNEGSKA (reference sequence). V shed 3 bases and J 8 bases; nucleotides not matched to a gene: 7. The CDR3 runs 13 residues.

This clonotype was detected only a few times. The chain is built from TRBV6-5 and TRBJ2-5, with 7 bases fitting TRBD1. The DNA matches TRBJ2-7 better at its end, which makes the J call doubtful. The CDR3 is 13 residues long. In germline, CDR1 is MNHEY, CDR2 SVGAGI. As DNA, the CDR3 is TGTGCCAGCAGCCAAGGGGACAGCTACGAGCAGTACTTC. This codes for CASSQGDSYEQYF.

In its sample, this clonotype was seen a few times. V usage is TRBV2 and J usage is TRBJ1-1, with 7 bases fitting TRBD1. The CDR3 has 14 residues. V lost 6 bases and J lost 0; bases outside the gene matches: 4. Germline values: CDR1 SNHLY, CDR2 FYNNEI. The CDR3: CASRGTVMNTEAFF. Here the CDR3 DNA reads TGTGCCAGCAGAGGGACAGTTATGAACACTGAAGCTTTCTTT.

This clonotype was counted between two and nine times. V gene TRBV12-3 or TRBV12-4 combines with J gene TRBJ2-5; no clear D gene. The DNA matches TRBJ2-1 better at its end, which makes the J call doubtful. The CDR3 covers 13 residues. The CDR3 sequence is CASSLGARETQFF. In nucleotides, the CDR3 is TGTGCCAGCAGTTTAGGGGCTAGAGAGACCCAGTTCTTC.

This chain uses TRBV20-1 with TRBJ2-7; D not resolved. Per germline, CDR1 DFQATT and CDR2 SNEGSKA (reference sequence). This CDR3 spans 12 amino acids. V dropped 3 bases and J dropped 0 bases, with 6 bases sitting between them. CDR3 in amino acids: CSASQDSYEQYF. In nucleotides, the CDR3 is TGCAGTGCTAGTCAGGACTCCTACGAGCAGTACTTC.

A few counts support this clonotype. The chain uses TRBV10-3 and TRBJ2-5; D is perhaps TRBD1 or TRBD2 (6 bases each). Germline CDR1 and CDR2: ENHRY and SYGVKD. Deletions cut 4 bases from V and 3 bases from J, with 9 bases between. The CDR3 consists of 13 residues. The CDR3 protein is CAISGGAEETQYF. In DNA, the CDR3 is TGTGCCATCAGTGGGGGGGCTGAAGAGACCCAGTACTTC.

The rearrangement links TRBV2 to TRBJ1-2; D possibly corresponds to TRBD1 (5 bases). CDR3 length: 15 amino acids. Trimming removed 2 bases at V and 8 bases at J, with 18 bases between. The germline CDR1 and CDR2 sequences are SNHLY and FYNNEI. CDR3 in amino acids: CASSESKGRAVGYTF. The CDR3 DNA is TGTGCCAGCAGTGAAAGTAAAGGCAGGGCGGTCGGCTACACCTTC.